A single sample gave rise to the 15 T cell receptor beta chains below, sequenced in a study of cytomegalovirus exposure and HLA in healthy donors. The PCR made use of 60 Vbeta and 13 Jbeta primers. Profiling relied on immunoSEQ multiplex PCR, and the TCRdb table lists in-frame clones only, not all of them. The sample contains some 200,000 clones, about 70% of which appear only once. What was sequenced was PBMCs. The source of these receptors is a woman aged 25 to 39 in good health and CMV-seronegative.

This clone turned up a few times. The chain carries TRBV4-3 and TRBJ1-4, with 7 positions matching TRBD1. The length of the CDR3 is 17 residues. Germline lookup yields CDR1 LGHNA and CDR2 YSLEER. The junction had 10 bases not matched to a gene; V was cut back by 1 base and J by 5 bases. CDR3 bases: TGCGCCAGCAGCCAAGGTGGTTGGGGGACAGTAAATGAAAAACTGTTTTTT. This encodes CASSQGGWGTVNEKLFF.

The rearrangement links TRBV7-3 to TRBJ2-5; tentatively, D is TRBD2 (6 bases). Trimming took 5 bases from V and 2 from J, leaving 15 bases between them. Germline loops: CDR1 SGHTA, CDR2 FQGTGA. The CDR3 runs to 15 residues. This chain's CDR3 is CASSLNPGTQETQYF. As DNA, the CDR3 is TGTGCCAGCAGCCTCAACCCCGGGACTCAAGAGACCCAGTACTTC.

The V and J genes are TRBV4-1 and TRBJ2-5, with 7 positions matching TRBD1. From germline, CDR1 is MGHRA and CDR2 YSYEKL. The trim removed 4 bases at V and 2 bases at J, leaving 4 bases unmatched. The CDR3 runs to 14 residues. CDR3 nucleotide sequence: TGCGCCAGCAGCCCGACAGGGAATCAAGAGACCCAGTACTTC. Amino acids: CASSPTGNQETQYF.

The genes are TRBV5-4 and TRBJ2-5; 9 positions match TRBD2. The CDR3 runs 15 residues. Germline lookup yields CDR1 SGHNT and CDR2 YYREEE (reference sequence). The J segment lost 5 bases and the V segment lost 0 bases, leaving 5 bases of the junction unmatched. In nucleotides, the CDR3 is TGTGCCAGCAGCTTGGGGCCAGCGGGGGGTGAGACCCAGTACTTC. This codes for CASSLGPAGGETQYF.

CDR3 amino acids: CASSPPPNRGATEAFF. CDR3 sequence (DNA): TGTGCCAGCTCACCACCTCCTAACAGGGGAGCCACTGAAGCTTTCTTT. The V call is TRBV18, the J call TRBJ1-1; 7 bases map to TRBD1. V lost 0 bases and J lost 4; bases outside the gene matches: 8. This CDR3 comprises 16 residues. Germline V gene sequence: CDR1 KGHSH, CDR2 LQKENI.

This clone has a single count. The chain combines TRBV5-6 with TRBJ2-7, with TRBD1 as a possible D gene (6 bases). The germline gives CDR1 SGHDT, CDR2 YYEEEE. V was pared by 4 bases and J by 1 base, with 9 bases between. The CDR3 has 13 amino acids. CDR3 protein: CASSQGQSYEQYF. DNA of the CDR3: TGTGCCAGCAGCCAGGGGCAGTCCTACGAGCAGTACTTC.

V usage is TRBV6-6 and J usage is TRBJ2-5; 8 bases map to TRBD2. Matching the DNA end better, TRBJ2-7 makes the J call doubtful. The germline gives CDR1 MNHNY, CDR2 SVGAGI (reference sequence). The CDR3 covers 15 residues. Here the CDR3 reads CASSYVGGASYEQYF. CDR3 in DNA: TGTGCCAGCAGTTACGTCGGGGGGGCCTCCTACGAGCAGTACTTC.

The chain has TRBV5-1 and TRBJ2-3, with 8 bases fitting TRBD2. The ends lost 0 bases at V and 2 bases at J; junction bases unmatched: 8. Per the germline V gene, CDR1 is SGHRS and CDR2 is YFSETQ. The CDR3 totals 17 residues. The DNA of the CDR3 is TGCGCCAGCAGCTTGGCCGTATCGGGAGGGATCACAGATACGCAGTATTTT. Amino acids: CASSLAVSGGITDTQYF.

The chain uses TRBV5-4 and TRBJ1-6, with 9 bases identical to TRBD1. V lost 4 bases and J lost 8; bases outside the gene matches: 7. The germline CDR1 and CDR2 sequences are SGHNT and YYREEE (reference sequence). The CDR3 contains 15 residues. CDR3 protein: CASSRDRATDSPLHF. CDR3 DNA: TGTGCCAGCAGCCGGGACAGGGCTACAGATTCACCCCTCCACTTT. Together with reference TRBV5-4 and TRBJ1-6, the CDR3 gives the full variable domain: ETGVTQSPTHLIKTRGQQVTLRCSSQSGHNTVSWYQQALGQGPQFIFQYYREEENGRGNFPPRFSGLQFPNYSSELNVNALELDDSALYLCASSRDRATDSPLHFGNGTRLTVT.

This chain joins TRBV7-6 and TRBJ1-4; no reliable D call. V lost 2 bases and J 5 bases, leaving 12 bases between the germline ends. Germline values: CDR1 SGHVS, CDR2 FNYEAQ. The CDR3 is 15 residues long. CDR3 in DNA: TGTGCCAGCAGCTTATCGGGCGGGCTAAATGAAAAACTGTTTTTT. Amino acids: CASSLSGGLNEKLFF.

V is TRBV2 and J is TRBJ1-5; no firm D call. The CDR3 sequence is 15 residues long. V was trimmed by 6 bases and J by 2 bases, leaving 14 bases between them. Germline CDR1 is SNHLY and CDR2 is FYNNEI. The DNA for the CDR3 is TGTGCCAGCAGCGCGGACTCTTTCGGCAATCAGCCCCAGCATTTT. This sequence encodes CASSADSFGNQPQHF.

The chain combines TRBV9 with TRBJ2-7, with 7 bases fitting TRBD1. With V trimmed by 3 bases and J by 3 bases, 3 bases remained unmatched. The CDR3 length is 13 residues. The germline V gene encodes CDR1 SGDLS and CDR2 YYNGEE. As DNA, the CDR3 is TGTGCCAGCAGCGCGACAGGGAACTACGAGCAGTACTTC. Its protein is CASSATGNYEQYF.

The CDR3 region is CASSPSGWASGVQETQYF. DNA of the CDR3: TGTGCCAGCAGCCCCAGCGGTTGGGCTAGCGGAGTCCAAGAGACCCAGTACTTC. This chain connects TRBV9 to TRBJ2-5; 7 bases line up with TRBD2. V dropped 4 bases and J dropped 1; count of bases not matched to a gene: 16. CDR3 length equals 18 residues. CDR1 SGDLS and CDR2 YYNGEE come from the germline V gene.

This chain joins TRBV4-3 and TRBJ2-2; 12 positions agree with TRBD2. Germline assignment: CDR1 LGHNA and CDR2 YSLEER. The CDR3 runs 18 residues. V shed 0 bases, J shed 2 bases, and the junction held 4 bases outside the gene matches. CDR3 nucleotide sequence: TGCGCCAGCAGCCAAGAGCACGGACTAGCGGGAAACACCGGGGAGCTGTTTTTT. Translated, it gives CASSQEHGLAGNTGELFF.

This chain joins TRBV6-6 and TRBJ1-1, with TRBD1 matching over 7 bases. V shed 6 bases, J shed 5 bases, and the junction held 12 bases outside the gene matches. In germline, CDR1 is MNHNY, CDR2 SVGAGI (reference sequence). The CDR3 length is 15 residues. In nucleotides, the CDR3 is TGTGCCAGCAGGGGTACTACAGGGGACCTTACTGAAGCTTTCTTT. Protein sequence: CASRGTTGDLTEAFF.